Detailed here is one T cell receptor beta chain. Its antigen is not identified. These data come from a study of cytomegalovirus exposure and HLA in healthy donors. Whole-study results and caveats: TCR beta V- and J-gene trimming, according to a later analysis, was linked to a missense DCLRE1C variant. Exclusion as indistinguishable affected some V segments, including TRBV6-2 and TRBV6-3.

The PCR was carried out with 60 Vbeta primers and 13 Jbeta primers. Libraries were prepared by immunoSEQ multiplex PCR; TCRdb keeps only in-frame clonotypes and omits some of them. The sample carries about 130,000 clones, nearly 85% recorded once. CDR1 is SGHVS, CDR2 FQNEAQ, per germline. Trimming removed 2 bases from V and 3 bases from J, with 12 bases in between. The CDR3 has 15 residues. The sequence derives from a boy aged 10-17 years in good health and CMV-seronegative. V usage is TRBV7-8 and J usage is TRBJ2-3; a possible D gene is TRBD2 (6 bases). The sample comprised PBMCs. The chain's CDR3 is CASSLTSRGTDTQYF. Here the CDR3 DNA reads TGTGCCAGCAGCTTAACCTCTCGGGGGACAGATACGCAGTATTTT.